This T cell receptor (beta chain) is drawn from a study of blood T cells in healthy people across ages. Points from the study as a whole: Possibly confounding the expanded clonotype changes was the fact that donor CMV status was unknown.

Many counts were recorded for this clonotype. Its matching antigen is unknown. Germline V gives CDR1 SGHTA, CDR2 FQGNSA. V was pared by 5 bases and J by 2 bases, with 13 bases between. This CDR3 has 14 residues. Using a J-beta primer mix together with a sample-barcoded 5' primer, a second PCR was run for roughly 6 to 12 cycles. TCRdb independently ran MiXCR on the 5' RACE reads; one entry per CDR3 protein. The sample has 800,000 to 950,000 distinct CDR3 sequences; just under 30% are singletons. This same sample was also part of a study on T cells of mothers and their children.

The source material was blood. The gene calls are TRBV7-2 and TRBJ2-7; weak D call: TRBD1 (7 bases). This sequence was found in a woman in her thirties or forties in good health. The DNA of the CDR3 is TGTGCCAGCAGCCCTCAGGGGGGAGCCTACGAGCAGTACTTC. Protein sequence: CASSPQGGAYEQYF.